This T cell receptor beta chain appears in the sequencing data of a study of response to subunit inactivated influenza vaccine. The study's findings and limits: The authors proposed limited new T cell recruitment per seasonal influenza vaccination.

MiXCR was run by TCRdb on the RT-PCR reads, yielding one entry per CDR3 protein. The sample has under 750,000 distinct CDR3 sequences; about 11% are singletons. CDR1 LNHNV and CDR2 YYDKDF come from the germline V gene (reference sequence). The CDR3 has 15 residues. Trimming removed 4 bases from V and 2 bases from J, with 15 bases in between. There are a few counts of this clonotype. Its antigen is not known. The sample was PBMCs from blood, taken on the day of vaccination. V and J are TRBV15 and TRBJ2-7; the D gene is possibly TRBD2 (5 bases). The clonotype was recovered from a man aged 45 to 65 who received an inactivated influenza vaccine. The CDR3 reads CATSNGGSPTYEQYF. CDR3 sequence (DNA): TGTGCCACCAGCAACGGAGGATCCCCAACCTACGAGCAGTACTTC.